The 19 T cell receptor beta chains presented below share a single source sample, sequenced in a study of a mutant IDH1 vaccine in newly diagnosed glioma. The time point: week 23, last vaccination. Every vaccination contained 300 ug of the mutant IDH1 20-mer peptide and was paired with topical imiquimod. Their target antigens are unknown. The protocol was immunoSEQ multiplex PCR, while the TCRdb copy is restricted to in-frame clones and leaves out a portion. The sample gives 40,000 to 50,000 clones, about three quarters of which show up once; 5.3% is in the top ten. The starting material was PBMCs, obtained from a glioma patient whose treatment included an IDH1 peptide vaccine. These receptors all stem from a man aged 50 or older with glioma.

The rearrangement links TRBV25-1 to TRBJ1-2; 10 bases fit TRBD1. CDR1 MGHDK and CDR2 SYGVNS come from the germline V gene. This CDR3 is built from 14 residues. Unmatched junction bases numbered 6, after V lost 5 bases and J lost 6 bases. The CDR3 nucleotides read TGTGCCAGCAGTCTCACCGGGACAGGGGATGGCTACACCTTC. This translates into CASSLTGTGDGYTF.

The genes are TRBV18 and TRBJ2-1, with 8 bases lining up with TRBD2. The germline CDR1 and CDR2 sequences are KGHSH and LQKENI. The CDR3 covers 18 residues. With 1 base clipped from V and 4 bases from J, the junction kept 12 bases outside the gene matches. CDR3 in amino acids: CASSPRQWSGGQYNEQFF. For the CDR3, the DNA is TGTGCCAGCTCACCACGGCAGTGGAGCGGGGGACAATACAATGAGCAGTTCTTC. Supplemented by reference TRBV18 and TRBJ2-1, the full variable domain reads NAGVMQNPRHLVRRRGQEARLRCSPMKGHSHVYWYRQLPEEGLKFMVYLQKENIIDESGMPKERFSAEFPKEGPSILRIQQVVRGDSAAYFCASSPRQWSGGQYNEQFFGPGTRLTVL.

This clone was observed a handful of times. The V call is TRBV5-6, the J call TRBJ1-6; unclear D gene. This CDR3 contains 12 residues. Trimming pared 2 bases from V and 7 bases from J, leaving 4 bases between. Germline CDR1 SGHDT, CDR2 YYEEEE. The CDR3 protein is CASSFGNSPLHF. In DNA form, the CDR3 reads TGTGCCAGCAGCTTCGGGAATTCACCCCTCCACTTT.

This clone was seen a few times. The genes are TRBV5-4 and TRBJ2-1, with D tentatively TRBD1 or TRBD2 (5 bases each). Trimming left V 7 bases short and J 4 bases short, with 9 bases between. Germline assignment: CDR1 SGHNT and CDR2 YYREEE (reference sequence). The CDR3 runs 12 residues. The chain's CDR3 is CASGGAYNEQFF. In nucleotides, the CDR3 is TGTGCCAGCGGGGGAGCTTACAATGAGCAGTTCTTC.

The J gene is TRBJ2-2, the V gene TRBV6-5, with 8 bases that match TRBD1. Germline CDR1 MNHEY, CDR2 SVGAGI. V lost 5 bases and J lost 5; bases outside the gene matches: 7. The CDR3 extends over 15 amino acids. CDR3 coding DNA: TGTGCCAGCAGTCCACGGACAGGGAGAACCGGGGAGCTGTTTTTT. Translated, it gives CASSPRTGRTGELFF.

This clone occurred once. The rearrangement links TRBV12-5 to TRBJ2-7; TRBD2 might be the D (5 bases). Trimming removed 11 bases from V and 3 bases from J, with 11 bases in between. Looked up from germline, CDR1 is LGHNT and CDR2 is FRNRAP. CDR3 length equals 11 residues. Written as DNA, the CDR3 is TGTGCTCGGAGTGGGAGCTACGAGCAGTACTTC. Protein sequence: CARSGSYEQYF.

The V call is TRBV7-2, the J call TRBJ1-5; 10 nucleotides match TRBD1. After removal of 5 bases from V and 5 bases from J, the junction contained 6 bases not matched to a gene. The V gene's germline CDR1 is SGHTA and CDR2 FQGNSA. The CDR3 has 15 residues. The CDR3 region is CASSDRDRGYQPQHF. CDR3 nucleotide sequence: TGTGCCAGCAGCGACCGGGACAGGGGTTATCAGCCCCAGCATTTT.

V gene TRBV27 combines with J gene TRBJ1-5; D gene ambiguous. From germline, CDR1 is MNHEY and CDR2 SMNVEV (reference sequence). Trimming left V 6 bases short and J 7 bases short, with 13 bases between. The CDR3 runs to 13 residues. Written as DNA, the CDR3 is TGTGCCAGCAGCCCATACGCGGGGCAGCCCCAGCATTTT. It is translated as CASSPYAGQPQHF.

This sequence joins TRBV7-9 and TRBJ1-6, with D uncertain. The CDR3 covers 13 residues. Deletions cut 5 bases from V and 10 bases from J, with 12 bases between. Germline V lookup: CDR1 SEHNR, CDR2 FQNEAQ (reference sequence). The CDR3 DNA follows: TGTGCCAGCAGCCCGCAGGCGGGCTCACCCCTCCACTTT. This codes for CASSPQAGSPLHF.

This clone was seen just once. The chain couples TRBV19 to TRBJ2-7; D may be TRBD1 or TRBD2 (5 bases each). V was cut by 4 bases and J by 3 bases, with 13 bases left in between. The CDR3 covers 14 residues. CDR1 and CDR2 (germline): LNHDA, SQIVND (reference sequence). CDR3 nucleotide sequence: TGTGCCAGTAGTAGGGACGGCGGAGACTACGAGCAGTACTTC. Translated, it gives CASSRDGGDYEQYF.

V is TRBV6-1 and J is TRBJ2-1; 7 nucleotides align to TRBD2. V lost 2 bases and J lost 4; bases outside the gene matches: 5. This CDR3 contains 15 residues. Germline V CDR1 and CDR2: MNHNS, SASEGT. DNA for the CDR3: TGTGCCAGCAGTGAAAGTCTAGCGGAGTACAATGAGCAGTTCTTC. The encoded protein is CASSESLAEYNEQFF.

The chain recombines TRBV5-4 with TRBJ1-1; D gene ambiguous. The germline gives CDR1 SGHNT, CDR2 YYREEE (reference sequence). V was clipped by 4 bases and J by 1 base, with 14 bases between them. The CDR3 length is 15 residues. The CDR3 DNA is TGTGCCAGCAGCCCGGACGGGGTAGGGAACACTGAAGCTTTCTTT. Translated, it gives CASSPDGVGNTEAFF.

The chain employs TRBV6-4 and TRBJ1-1; D call uncertain. The germline V gene encodes CDR1 MRHNA and CDR2 SNTAGT. Deletions cut 5 bases from V and 5 bases from J, with 12 bases between. The CDR3 is made up of 13 amino acids. CDR3 DNA sequence: TGTGCCAGCAGTCTTGGGGTGGGAACTGAAGCTTTCTTT. Protein: CASSLGVGTEAFF.

The V gene is TRBV6-5, the J gene TRBJ2-2; the D call may be TRBD1 or TRBD2 (5 bases each). V was shortened by 0 bases and J by 6 bases, with 11 bases between the two germline ends. The length of the CDR3 is 15 residues. Germline V gives CDR1 MNHEY, CDR2 SVGAGI. The CDR3: CASSYSQGVAGELFF. The DNA of the CDR3 is TGTGCCAGCAGTTACTCGCAGGGAGTCGCCGGGGAGCTGTTTTTT.

V and J are TRBV6-5 and TRBJ2-2; weak D call: TRBD1 (6 bases). Trimming took 6 bases from V and 7 from J, leaving 9 bases between them. CDR1 and CDR2 (germline): MNHEY, SVGAGI. This CDR3 is built from 12 residues. CDR3 sequence reads: CASSYRVGELFF. The CDR3 DNA is TGTGCCAGCAGCTACAGGGTCGGGGAGCTGTTTTTT.

This clone was counted a single time. The chain links TRBV5-4 to TRBJ2-1; TRBD2 agrees at 11 bases. This CDR3 has 16 residues. Germline V gene data show CDR1 as SGHNT and CDR2 as YYREEE (reference sequence). V lost 4 bases, J lost 8 bases, and 11 bases stayed unmatched. The CDR3 DNA is TGTGCCAGCAGCACGATAGCTAGCGGGGGGCCGGATGAGCAGTTCTTC. It translates to CASSTIASGGPDEQFF.

The table lists this clone with a few counts. This chain links TRBV11-2 with TRBJ1-5; maybe TRBD1 (5 bases). V was cut by 3 bases and J by 1 base, with 13 bases left in between. The germline V gene has CDR1 SGHAT and CDR2 FQNNGV. The CDR3 loop spans 16 amino acids. The CDR3 DNA reads as TGTGCCAGCAGCTTTGGGGCTTCGAGGAGCAATCAGCCCCAGCATTTT. This codes for CASSFGASRSNQPQHF.

The genes are TRBV10-3 and TRBJ2-3; weak D call: TRBD1 (6 bases). The CDR3 is made up of 16 amino acids. V lost 0 bases to trimming and J lost 1 base, with 11 bases between them. From germline, CDR1 is ENHRY and CDR2 SYGVKD. In nucleotides, the CDR3 is TGTGCCATCAGTGAGTCCTTGGGGGCCGGCACAGATACGCAGTATTTT. Its translation is CAISESLGAGTDTQYF.

This clone was detected only a few times. The genes are TRBV19 and TRBJ2-1; TRBD1 agrees at 9 bases. The germline V gene encodes CDR1 LNHDA and CDR2 SQIVND (reference sequence). V dropped 3 bases and J dropped 11; count of bases not matched to a gene: 5. The CDR3 covers 13 residues. The chain's CDR3 is CASSIPGTGKQFF. The DNA of the CDR3 is TGTGCCAGTAGTATTCCGGGGACAGGGAAGCAGTTCTTC.